Each of the 24 T cell receptor beta chains below was sequenced from the same sample in a study of T-cell memory formation after mild COVID-19. MiXCR was run by TCRdb on the 5' RACE reads, yielding one entry per CDR3 protein. The data hold about 360,000 distinct CDR3 sequences, with roughly an eighth observed a single time. The sequencing sample was made of PBMCs or a T cell subset sorted from them (not recorded which). Every receptor here comes from a man aged 18-30 years who had mild COVID-19 (a few samples of this study predate the infection). Cell type and time point are not known.

This clonotype came up many times. CDR3 region: CASSTLPDRNYEQYF. CDR3 in DNA: TGCGCCAGCAGTACGTTACCTGACAGGAACTACGAGCAGTACTTC. The chain links TRBV4-1 to TRBJ2-7; a weak D match, TRBD1 (6 bases). Trimming cost V 6 bases and J 3 bases, with 18 bases left between them. The CDR3 length is 15 residues. CDR1 is MGHRA and CDR2 is YSYEKL in the germline V gene.

In this sample, this clonotype turned up a few times. The J gene is TRBJ2-5, the V gene TRBV7-9; 7 bases are shared with TRBD1. Germline V gene sequence: CDR1 SEHNR, CDR2 FQNEAQ (reference sequence). The junction had 4 bases not matched to a gene; V was cut back by 5 bases and J by 1 base. This CDR3 is built from 14 residues. This chain's CDR3 is CASSKDRTQETQYF. For the CDR3, the DNA is TGTGCCAGCAGCAAGGACAGGACCCAAGAGACCCAGTACTTC.

The V gene is TRBV6-6, the J gene TRBJ1-6, with D possibly matching TRBD1 (5 bases). In germline, CDR1 is MNHNY, CDR2 SVGAGI (reference sequence). The CDR3 consists of 14 residues. V was cut by 7 bases and J by 7 bases, with 14 bases left in between. CDR3 sequence: CASIVGAENSPLHF. The DNA for the CDR3 is TGTGCCAGCATAGTAGGGGCTGAAAATTCACCCCTCCACTTT.

This sequence joins TRBV28 and TRBJ2-1, with D perhaps TRBD1 or TRBD2 (5 bases each). The CDR3 has 11 amino acids. The ends were cut back, 4 bases at V and 11 bases at J, with 9 bases in the middle. Germline CDR1 and CDR2: MDHEN and SYDVKM. CDR3 sequence: CASSSPGQQFF. The CDR3 DNA reads TGTGCCAGCAGTTCGCCGGGACAGCAGTTCTTC.

This clonotype was detected ten times or more. The rearrangement joins TRBV4-2 to TRBJ2-7; TRBD2 agrees at 10 bases. V shed 4 bases and J 0 bases; nucleotides not matched to a gene: 3. The germline CDR1 and CDR2 sequences are LGHNA and YNFKEQ. The CDR3 covers 15 residues. In DNA form, the CDR3 reads TGTGCCAGCAGCCCCGAGCGGGGGGGCTCCTACGAGCAGTACTTC. The encoded protein is CASSPERGGSYEQYF.

This chain connects TRBV6-6 to TRBJ1-5; D gene uncertain. Germline V lookup: CDR1 MNHNY, CDR2 SVGAGI (reference sequence). The CDR3 totals 12 residues. Trimming removed 1 base at V and 5 bases at J, with 3 bases between. The CDR3: CASSYLYQPQHF. For the CDR3, the DNA is TGTGCCAGCAGTTACTTATATCAGCCCCAGCATTTT.

In this sample, this clonotype turned up many times. In DNA, the CDR3 is TGTGCCAGTTCCGGGACAGGGGGCGGGGAGCAGTACTTC. Encoded protein: CASSGTGGGEQYF. The chain is built from TRBV2 and TRBJ2-7; 12 nucleotides align to TRBD1. The CDR3 totals 13 residues. The trim removed 9 bases at V and 7 bases at J, leaving 7 bases unmatched. The germline V gene encodes CDR1 SNHLY and CDR2 FYNNEI. Filled out from reference TRBV2 and TRBJ2-7, the complete variable domain reads EPEVTQTPSHQVTQMGQEVILRCVPISNHLYFYWYRQILGQKVEFLVSFYNNEISEKSEIFDDQFSVERPDGSNFTLKIRSTKLEDSAMYFCASSGTGGGEQYFGPGTRLTVT.

This clonotype was seen only a few times. This chain joins TRBV7-9 and TRBJ2-3; weak D call: TRBD1 (5 bases). In germline, CDR1 is SEHNR, CDR2 FQNEAQ (reference sequence). Trimming removed 3 bases at V and 5 bases at J, with 15 bases between. This CDR3 comprises 15 residues. CDR3 nucleotides: TGTGCCAGCAGCTTTGGGGCCGCCGTCGGAGATACGCAGTATTTT. Residues: CASSFGAAVGDTQYF.

The rearrangement uses TRBV12-3 or TRBV12-4 and TRBJ2-7; 9 bases fit TRBD1. CDR3 length: 17 amino acids. Unmatched junction bases numbered 9, after V lost 1 base and J lost 2 bases. The CDR3 coding sequence is TGTGCCAGCAGTTTAGGTCGGGTCCGGGACAGGGCCTACGAGCAGTACTTC. Translated: CASSLGRVRDRAYEQYF.

At least ten counts were recorded for this clonotype. V gene TRBV6-2 or TRBV6-3 combines with J gene TRBJ2-7; D call uncertain. The CDR3 loop spans 15 amino acids. V was clipped by 8 bases and J by 2 bases, with 19 bases between them. Germline V lookup: CDR1 MNHEY, CDR2 SVGEGT. The CDR3 bases are TGTGCCAGCTGGTCAGCTAAGGACCGTACCTACGAGCAGTACGTC. Its translation: CASWSAKDRTYEQYV.

The chain combines TRBV6-6 with TRBJ1-1; D perhaps matches TRBD1 (5 bases). This CDR3 is built from 13 residues. V was pared by 4 bases and J by 10 bases, with 16 bases between. Per germline, CDR1 MNHNY and CDR2 SVGAGI (reference sequence). CDR3 coding DNA: TGTGCCAGCAGTTTCCCCGGGACTGAGAGAGCTTTCTTT. It encodes CASSFPGTERAFF.

This clonotype was observed a handful of times. This chain links TRBV5-1 with TRBJ2-3, with TRBD2 identical over 9 bases. Trimming took 0 bases from V and 4 from J; bases not matched to a gene: 6. In germline, CDR1 is SGHRS, CDR2 YFSETQ. The CDR3 runs to 16 residues. For the CDR3, the DNA is TGCGCCAGCAGCTTGGAATTAGCGGGGGTTCCAGATACGCAGTATTTT. It yields the protein CASSLELAGVPDTQYF.

The rearrangement uses TRBV6-5 and TRBJ2-3; D remains ambiguous. Germline V CDR1 and CDR2: MNHEY, SVGAGI. The CDR3 covers 13 residues. Trimming removed 6 bases at V and 6 bases at J, with 13 bases between. CDR3 in amino acids: CASRRLVRDTQYF. The CDR3 nucleotides read TGTGCCAGCAGGAGGCTAGTAAGGGATACGCAGTATTTT.

This clonotype was counted only a few times. This rearrangement joins TRBV2 to TRBJ2-7; 8 positions match TRBD1. Germline CDR1 is SNHLY and CDR2 is FYNNEI. The junction had 3 bases not matched to a gene; V was cut back by 4 bases and J by 1 base. This CDR3 is 14 amino acids long. CDR3 sequence (DNA): TGTGCCAGCAGTGTAGACAGGGGATCCTACGAGCAGTACGTC. Residues: CASSVDRGSYEQYV.

This clonotype was observed a handful of times. This rearrangement joins TRBV24-1 to TRBJ2-6; TRBD1 aligns across 7 bases. Germline trimming cut 9 bases from V and 0 bases from J; bases unmatched to any gene: 13. Germline V gives CDR1 KGHDR, CDR2 SFDVKD. The CDR3 runs to 18 residues. The CDR3 DNA reads as TGTGCCACCGGGGGACAGTCCTTAGGGCCCTCTGGGGCCAACGTCCTGACTTTC. Translating gives CATGGQSLGPSGANVLTF.

V gene TRBV3-1 combines with J gene TRBJ2-2; D remains ambiguous. Germline assignment: CDR1 LGHDT and CDR2 YNNKEL (reference sequence). Trimming left V 5 bases short and J 0 bases short, with 13 bases between. CDR3 length equals 16 residues. The CDR3 loop reads CASSSIGSSNTGELFF. The CDR3 DNA reads TGTGCCAGCAGCTCTATAGGGTCTTCGAACACCGGGGAGCTGTTTTTT. Based on the CDR3 plus reference TRBV3-1 and TRBJ2-2, the full variable domain is DTAVSQTPKYLVTQMGNDKSIKCEQNLGHDTMYWYKQDSKKFLKIMFSYNNKELIINETVPNRFSPKSPDKAHLNLHINSLELGDSAVYFCASSSIGSSNTGELFFGEGSRLTVL.

V usage is TRBV7-8 and J usage is TRBJ1-5; possible D gene TRBD1, 6 bases. The CDR3 has 16 amino acids. Trimming left V 5 bases short and J 3 bases short, with 17 bases between. Germline-derived CDR1 and CDR2 are SGHVS and FQNEAQ. Here the CDR3 DNA reads TGTGCCAGCAGCCCTAGGGCAGGGGATTCCAATCAGCCCCAGCATTTT. Its protein product is CASSPRAGDSNQPQHF.

This clonotype turned up a few times. CDR3 coding DNA: TGTGCCAGCGGAATCCAGGGGACTAACTATGGCTACACCTTC. Translating it yields CASGIQGTNYGYTF. The rearrangement uses TRBV5-6 and TRBJ1-2; a possible D gene is TRBD1 (6 bases). The CDR3 runs 14 residues. Germline values: CDR1 SGHDT, CDR2 YYEEEE. The V gene lost 7 bases and the J gene lost 0 bases, with 13 bases spanning the gap.

The chain recombines TRBV10-1 with TRBJ2-3; D gene unclear. CDR3 length: 12 residues. Trimming took 3 bases from V and 5 from J, leaving 6 bases between them. Germline CDR1 reads WNHNN; CDR2 reads SYGVQD (reference sequence). CDR3 loop: CASSDSGDTQYF. CDR3 DNA: TGCGCCAGCAGTGATTCCGGAGATACGCAGTATTTT.

This clonotype was seen a few times. The CDR3 here is CASSSPAIWNEQFF. CDR3 nucleotides: TGTGCCAGCAGCTCACCCGCCATCTGGAATGAGCAGTTCTTC. J is TRBJ2-1 and V is TRBV7-8; D gene uncertain. V lost 4 bases to trimming and J lost 7 bases, with 14 bases between them. CDR1 is SGHVS and CDR2 is FQNEAQ in the germline V gene. The CDR3 covers 14 residues.

A few counts support this clonotype. The rearrangement uses TRBV2 and TRBJ2-3; D ambiguous. V lost 8 bases, J lost 3 bases, and 6 bases lay in between. Germline CDR1 SNHLY, CDR2 FYNNEI. This CDR3 is built from 11 residues. The CDR3 spells CASDPTDTQYF. CDR3 DNA: TGTGCCAGCGACCCAACAGATACGCAGTATTTT.

This CDR3 reads CASSPGTDNQPQHF. The CDR3 region has the DNA TGTGCCAGTAGTCCCGGGACAGATAATCAGCCCCAGCATTTT. V usage is TRBV19 and J usage is TRBJ1-5, with 7 bases lining up with TRBD1. The CDR3 extends over 14 amino acids. V was pared by 5 bases and J by 4 bases, with 5 bases of the junction left unmatched. Germline loops: CDR1 LNHDA, CDR2 SQIVND (reference sequence).

The table lists this clonotype with a count of one. An end of the junction does not agree with germline; a read error may underlie this. The rearrangement links TRBV5-8 to TRBJ1-2, with 8 bases matching TRBD1. Germline values: CDR1 SGHTS, CDR2 YDEGEE. The CDR3 consists of 15 residues. The CDR3 DNA sequence: TGTGCCAGAAGCTTCCGGGACAGGACCTCCTATGGCTACACCTTC. As protein: CARSFRDRTSYGYTF.

The chain is built from TRBV7-2 and TRBJ1-6; a possible D gene is TRBD1 (5 bases). Trimming removed 4 bases from V and 7 bases from J, with 11 bases in between. The CDR3 sequence is 14 residues long. Germline V gives CDR1 SGHTA, CDR2 FQGNSA. The CDR3 loop is CASSSSGGNSPLHF. The CDR3 coding sequence is TGTGCCAGCAGCTCCTCCGGGGGGAATTCACCCCTCCACTTT.